The 32 T cell receptor beta chains below all came from one sample that was sequenced in a study of spatial heterogeneity in lung cancer. Time point here: sample taken at primary tumor resection. MiXCR, run by TCRdb on the 5' RACE reads, gives a single entry per CDR3 protein. The sample lists 25,000 or so distinct CDR3 sequences, less than 6% occurring once. The specimen comprised PBMCs, sampled at surgery. Receptors were obtained from a male donor with early-stage non-small cell lung cancer.

This clonotype appeared many times. The gene calls are TRBV28 and TRBJ2-4; no definite D call. The CDR3 spans 15 residues. Trimming took 4 bases from V and 1 from J, leaving 11 bases between them. In germline, CDR1 is MDHEN, CDR2 SYDVKM. The CDR3 coding sequence is TGTGCCAGCAGTTCTGAGGTGGCGGCCAAAAACATTCAGTACTTC. It encodes CASSSEVAAKNIQYF.

The table lists this clonotype with many counts. The chain uses TRBV24-1 and TRBJ2-7; 9 bases map to TRBD2. After removal of 7 bases from V and 6 bases from J, the junction contained 3 bases not matched to a gene. The CDR3 contains 12 residues. CDR1 is KGHDR and CDR2 is SFDVKD in the germline V gene. CDR3 amino acids: CATSAGGAEQYF. CDR3 nucleotides: TGTGCCACCAGCGCGGGAGGGGCCGAGCAGTACTTC.

This clonotype occurred many times. V and J are TRBV18 and TRBJ2-1, with 10 bases lining up with TRBD2. V lost 3 bases, J lost 5 bases, and 4 bases stayed unmatched. In germline, CDR1 is KGHSH, CDR2 LQKENI. This CDR3 spans 15 amino acids. CDR3 amino acids: CASSPPSGGNNEQFF. The CDR3 nucleotides are TGTGCCAGCTCACCCCCTAGCGGGGGCAACAATGAGCAGTTCTTC.

In its sample, this clonotype was seen a few times. The gene calls are TRBV7-2 and TRBJ2-1; 9 bases agree with TRBD2. The CDR3 extends over 15 amino acids. Losses at the gene ends were 5 bases for V and 3 bases for J; bases not matched to a gene: 5. Germline V CDR1 and CDR2: SGHTA, FQGNSA. The CDR3 loop is CASSRSGGNYNEQFF. The CDR3 DNA sequence: TGTGCCAGCAGCCGGAGCGGGGGGAACTACAATGAGCAGTTCTTC.

This clonotype was counted many times. V and J are TRBV4-1 and TRBJ2-3, with 10 positions matching TRBD1. The CDR3 spans 17 residues. Losses at the gene ends were 5 bases for V and 0 bases for J; bases not matched to a gene: 8. Germline V lookup: CDR1 MGHRA, CDR2 YSYEKL. The CDR3, as DNA: TGCGCCAGCAGCACGCCCGACAGGGGGCTAAGCACAGATACGCAGTATTTT. Encoded protein: CASSTPDRGLSTDTQYF.

This clonotype was seen at least ten times. The chain links TRBV20-1 to TRBJ2-3, with 12 bases lining up with TRBD2. The CDR3 sequence is 18 residues long. Looked up from germline, CDR1 is DFQATT and CDR2 is SNEGSKA (reference sequence). V gave up 0 bases and J gave up 0 bases; unmatched junction bases: 7. DNA for the CDR3: TGCAGTGCTAGAGATGTCCGGACTAGCGGGGTTAGCACAGATACGCAGTATTTT. This translates into CSARDVRTSGVSTDTQYF.

There are many counts of this clonotype. J is TRBJ1-1 and V is TRBV7-2; D not resolved. Trimming removed 3 bases from V and 1 base from J, with 9 bases in between. CDR3 length: 14 amino acids. Germline values: CDR1 SGHTA, CDR2 FQGNSA. The DNA for the CDR3 is TGTGCCAGCAGCTTTCTACCGAAGAACACTGAAGCTTTCTTT. Translated: CASSFLPKNTEAFF.

By frequency in the sample, this clonotype is medium-sized. This chain joins TRBV7-2 and TRBJ2-3; 10 nucleotides align to TRBD2. With 3 bases clipped from V and 0 bases from J, the junction kept 9 bases outside the gene matches. The germline CDR1 and CDR2 sequences are SGHTA and FQGNSA. CDR3 size: 18 residues. CDR3 region: CASSFPIQAGGSTDTQYF. The CDR3 DNA follows: TGTGCCAGCAGCTTCCCGATTCAAGCGGGGGGGAGCACAGATACGCAGTATTTT. Full variable domain (outside the CDR3, taken from reference TRBV7-2 and TRBJ2-3): GAGVSQSPSNKVTEKGKDVELRCDPISGHTALYWYRQSLGQGLEFLIYFQGNSAPDKSGLPSDRFSAERTGGSVSTLTIQRTQQEDSAVYLCASSFPIQAGGSTDTQYFGPGTRLTVL.

This clonotype has at least ten counts. The rearrangement joins TRBV7-2 to TRBJ1-2; TRBD1 agrees at 11 bases. The CDR3 contains 17 residues. After removal of 4 bases from V and 4 bases from J, the junction contained 11 bases not matched to a gene. Per the germline V gene, CDR1 is SGHTA and CDR2 is FQGNSA. Here the CDR3 reads CASSWPGQGEGSYGYTF. The CDR3 DNA is TGTGCCAGCAGCTGGCCGGGACAGGGGGAGGGAAGCTATGGCTACACCTTC.

The table lists this clonotype with a few counts. The chain recombines TRBV15 with TRBJ2-2, with D maybe TRBD1 (5 bases). Germline loops: CDR1 LNHNV, CDR2 YYDKDF (reference sequence). Trimming left V 5 bases short and J 0 bases short, with 10 bases between. The CDR3 covers 15 residues. For the CDR3, the DNA is TGTGCCACCAGCTCTCGGACACCGAACACCGGGGAGCTGTTTTTT. This encodes CATSSRTPNTGELFF.

In its sample, this clonotype was seen many times. V usage is TRBV20-1 and J usage is TRBJ2-7; D is possibly TRBD2 (5 bases). CDR3 length: 12 residues. Germline assignment: CDR1 DFQATT and CDR2 SNEGSKA (reference sequence). V was cut by 5 bases and J by 4 bases, with 12 bases left in between. In DNA form, the CDR3 reads TGCAGTGCTGTCCAAGAGGGATACGAGCAGTACTTC. It encodes CSAVQEGYEQYF.

At least ten counts were recorded for this clonotype. The V call is TRBV12-3 or TRBV12-4, the J call TRBJ2-5; tentatively, D is TRBD1 or TRBD2 (5 bases each). The CDR3 extends over 13 amino acids. The V and J ends lost 5 bases and 5 bases respectively, with 12 bases between them. This chain's CDR3 is CASSGTEQETQYF. CDR3 nucleotides: TGTGCCAGCAGTGGGACCGAGCAGGAGACCCAGTACTTC.

In its sample, this clonotype ranks as medium-sized. The chain links TRBV4-2 to TRBJ1-5, with a possible D match to TRBD1 (5 bases). V dropped 4 bases and J dropped 7 bases, with 20 bases sitting between them. The germline V gene has CDR1 LGHNA and CDR2 YNFKEQ. This CDR3 region has 16 residues. The CDR3 loop reads CASSREFGAAEQPQHF. CDR3 nucleotide sequence: TGTGCCAGCAGCCGAGAGTTCGGGGCGGCGGAGCAGCCCCAGCATTTT.

This clonotype appeared many times. The chain combines TRBV11-1 with TRBJ2-1; no reliable D call. Trimming shortened V by 1 base and J by 0 bases, and 4 bases separated the two germline ends. Germline V gives CDR1 SGHAT, CDR2 FQDESV (reference sequence). This CDR3 is built from 14 residues. The CDR3 loop is CASSLEHSYNEQFF. CDR3 sequence (DNA): TGTGCCAGCAGCTTAGAACACTCCTACAATGAGCAGTTCTTC.

The table lists this clonotype with many counts. The J gene is TRBJ2-7, the V gene TRBV20-1; the match to TRBD2 covers 10 bases. The V gene end was trimmed by 0 bases and the J gene end by 11 bases; junction bases not matched to a gene: 7. The length of the CDR3 is 13 residues. Germline V gene data show CDR1 as DFQATT and CDR2 as SNEGSKA (reference sequence). CDR3 in DNA: TGCAGTGCTAGAGATCGCCCAGCGGGGGGGGAGTACTTC. Translation gives CSARDRPAGGEYF.

This clonotype was seen at least ten times. The chain carries TRBV5-1 and TRBJ2-2; D may match TRBD1 or TRBD2 (7 bases each). The germline CDR1 and CDR2 sequences are SGHRS and YFSETQ. This CDR3 spans 17 amino acids. Trimming shortened V by 0 bases and J by 3 bases, and 15 bases separated the two germline ends. The CDR3 DNA sequence: TGCGCCAGCAGCTTGGCCACCGCAGGGGGGGACACCGGGGAGCTGTTTTTT. Translation: CASSLATAGGDTGELFF.

By share, this clonotype ranks as medium-sized (0.01 to 0.1%). The V gene is TRBV5-1, the J gene TRBJ2-3; D is perhaps TRBD1 (5 bases). The CDR3 is made up of 16 amino acids. Germline V CDR1 and CDR2: SGHRS, YFSETQ. V lost 0 bases, J lost 0 bases, and 11 bases lay in between. The CDR3 DNA reads TGCGCCAGCAGCTTGGGGGCAGGGCCTAGCACAGATACGCAGTATTTT. Amino acids: CASSLGAGPSTDTQYF.

This clonotype was picked up many times. V and J are TRBV29-1 and TRBJ1-1; tentative D call: TRBD1 (5 bases). This CDR3 contains 11 residues. Germline values: CDR1 SQVTM, CDR2 ANQGSEA. The V end was cut by 8 bases, the J end by 0 bases, with 7 bases between. In DNA, the CDR3 is TGCAGCACGACAGTGAACACTGAAGCTTTCTTT. Translating it yields CSTTVNTEAFF.

This clonotype was seen repeatedly, ten times or more. The J gene is TRBJ2-3, the V gene TRBV28; 10 nucleotides line up with TRBD2. J was trimmed by 1 base and V by 4 bases; bases with no gene match: 5. Looked up from germline, CDR1 is MDHEN and CDR2 is SYDVKM. The CDR3 totals 16 residues. CDR3: CASSSPGTSGTDTQYF. The CDR3 region has the DNA TGTGCCAGCAGTTCCCCTGGGACTAGCGGCACAGATACGCAGTATTTT.

There are many counts of this clonotype. The chain uses TRBV7-6 and TRBJ2-5; D gene ambiguous. This CDR3 has 16 amino acids. In germline, CDR1 is SGHVS, CDR2 FNYEAQ. V gave up 3 bases and J gave up 1 base, with 15 bases separating them. The CDR3 protein is CASSFGNPSSQETQYF. CDR3 nucleotides: TGTGCCAGCAGCTTTGGCAACCCCAGCTCCCAAGAGACCCAGTACTTC.

This clonotype was detected many times. This chain joins TRBV27 and TRBJ2-6, with D hard to call. Trimming left V 5 bases short and J 0 bases short, with 17 bases between. Germline CDR1 and CDR2: MNHEY and SMNVEV (reference sequence). There are 18 residues in the CDR3. The CDR3 nucleotides are TGTGCCAGCAGTCCGCGACTGGGTGGGGACTCTGGGGCCAACGTCCTGACTTTC. Amino acids: CASSPRLGGDSGANVLTF.

This clonotype appeared many times. V gene TRBV5-1 combines with J gene TRBJ2-7, with 7 bases lining up with TRBD1. The CDR3 loop spans 14 amino acids. V was clipped by 4 bases and J by 3 bases; unmatched bases: 7. Germline CDR1 and CDR2: SGHRS and YFSETQ. The CDR3 protein is CASSTGTANYEQYF. CDR3 coding DNA: TGCGCCAGCAGCACGGGGACAGCTAACTACGAGCAGTACTTC.

This clonotype was found many times. The J gene is TRBJ1-4, the V gene TRBV5-1, with no clear D. There are 16 residues in the CDR3. Per germline, CDR1 SGHRS and CDR2 YFSETQ. V shed 0 bases and J shed 4 bases, with 13 bases lying between them. CDR3: CASSLDRAAYNEKLFF. As DNA, the CDR3 is TGCGCCAGCAGCTTGGATCGGGCGGCCTATAATGAAAAACTGTTTTTT.

This clonotype was observed many times. The V and J genes are TRBV6-5 and TRBJ2-7, with 7 bases that match TRBD1. Germline V gene data show CDR1 as MNHEY and CDR2 as SVGAGI. The CDR3 is made up of 16 amino acids. With V trimmed by 2 bases and J by 1 base, 8 bases remained unmatched. The CDR3 spells CASSYGTVGGSYEQYF. The CDR3 DNA sequence: TGTGCCAGCAGTTACGGGACAGTTGGGGGTTCCTACGAGCAGTACTTC.

This clonotype appeared many times. This rearrangement joins TRBV11-2 to TRBJ2-7, with D maybe TRBD2 (6 bases). CDR3 length equals 14 residues. Between the trimmed V and J ends, which lost 5 bases and 3 bases, there was a span of 14 bases. Germline lookup yields CDR1 SGHAT and CDR2 FQNNGV. CDR3 amino acids: CASSLRQTSYEQYF. The CDR3 DNA is TGTGCCAGCAGCCTCCGACAGACTAGCTACGAGCAGTACTTC.

This clonotype appeared many times. This rearrangement joins TRBV4-3 to TRBJ2-6; D unresolved. Germline CDR1 is LGHNA and CDR2 is YSLEER. The CDR3 runs to 17 residues. Deletions cut 0 bases from V and 0 bases from J, with 9 bases between. The CDR3 region is CASSQDTRSSGANVLTF. CDR3 in DNA: TGCGCCAGCAGCCAAGACACAAGGAGCTCTGGGGCCAACGTCCTGACTTTC.

In this sample, this clonotype is medium-sized (0.01 to 0.1%). This chain joins TRBV7-9 and TRBJ2-1; the match to TRBD1 covers 7 bases. The CDR3 sequence is 15 residues long. The J segment lost 5 bases and the V segment lost 5 bases, leaving 9 bases of the junction unmatched. Germline V gives CDR1 SEHNR, CDR2 FQNEAQ (reference sequence). The CDR3: CASSPTGNVHNEQFF. The CDR3 bases are TGTGCCAGCAGCCCGACAGGGAATGTCCACAATGAGCAGTTCTTC.

The table lists this clonotype with many counts. This chain joins TRBV6-5 and TRBJ1-3, with D possibly matching TRBD1 (5 bases). Germline CDR1 MNHEY, CDR2 SVGAGI. With 5 bases removed from V and 0 bases from J, the gap between germline ends came to 8 bases. CDR3 length equals 14 residues. For the CDR3, the DNA is TGTGCCAGCAGTCAGACAGACTCTGGAAACACCATATATTTT. This encodes CASSQTDSGNTIYF.

This clonotype was seen only a few times. This sequence joins TRBV18 and TRBJ2-3; D is ambiguous. Germline V gene data show CDR1 as KGHSH and CDR2 as LQKENI. The CDR3 totals 12 residues. Trimming left V 4 bases short and J 6 bases short, with 8 bases between. CDR3 nucleotides: TGTGCCAGCTCACAGCTGGGGGATACGCAGTATTTT. This gives the protein CASSQLGDTQYF. Full variable domain (remainder filled in from reference TRBV18 and TRBJ2-3): NAGVMQNPRHLVRRRGQEARLRCSPMKGHSHVYWYRQLPEEGLKFMVYLQKENIIDESGMPKERFSAEFPKEGPSILRIQQVVRGDSAAYFCASSQLGDTQYFGPGTRLTVL.

This clonotype has at least ten counts. The junction and the germline gene differ at one end; a read error may be behind it. The CDR3 region is CVSMAGGEGNIQYF. For the CDR3, the DNA is TGTGTCAGCATGGCGGGAGGCGAGGGTAACATTCAGTACTTC. The V and J genes are TRBV28 and TRBJ2-4, with 8 bases lining up with TRBD2. The germline V gene encodes CDR1 MDHEN and CDR2 SYDVKM. This CDR3 spans 14 amino acids.

This clonotype was counted many times. The chain recombines TRBV28 with TRBJ1-1; maybe TRBD1 (5 bases). The CDR3 has 15 amino acids. Per the germline V gene, CDR1 is MDHEN and CDR2 is SYDVKM. Trimming stripped 1 base from V and 1 base from J, with 10 bases between. The CDR3 coding sequence is TGTGCCAGCAGTTTATCGGCGGGACCGAACACTGAAGCTTTCTTT. It codes for CASSLSAGPNTEAFF.

This clonotype was detected ten times or more. This chain connects TRBV27 to TRBJ2-3; 7 bases fit TRBD1. The V gene end was trimmed by 10 bases and the J gene end by 1 base; junction bases not matched to a gene: 14. CDR1 and CDR2 (germline): MNHEY, SMNVEV (reference sequence). The CDR3 contains 16 residues. CDR3 nucleotides: TGTGCCACCATTCCCCGGGCAGGGGGAGGCACAGATACGCAGTATTTT. Its translation is CATIPRAGGGTDTQYF.